This T cell receptor (beta chain) was sequenced in a study of cytomegalovirus exposure and HLA in healthy donors. Study results and caveats: TCR beta chains numbering more than 150 were designated cytomegalovirus-associated. Earlier analysis found most TCR beta V segments productive about 87% or about 30% of the time.

Germline CDR1 is SGHTA and CDR2 is FQGNSA. Trimming removed 4 bases at V and 3 bases at J, with 3 bases between. The CDR3 is 11 residues long. This clone was found a few times. The antigen is unknown. Vbeta (60) and Jbeta (13) primers were used in the PCR. The method was immunoSEQ multiplex PCR; TCRdb's version includes in-frame clones alone and lacks a portion of them. The sample yields 100,000 to 150,000 clones, 65% to 90% seen once. The sample comprised PBMCs. The rearrangement uses TRBV7-2 and TRBJ1-2; D is undetermined. The receptor was isolated from a man in his fifties in good health and CMV-seronegative. The CDR3 protein is CASSSDYGYTF. Written as DNA, the CDR3 is TGTGCCAGCAGCTCGGACTATGGCTACACCTTC.